The 27 T cell receptor beta chains presented below share a single source sample, sequenced in a study of monozygotic twins with inflammatory bowel disease. Each CDR3 protein gets one entry in TCRdb, which reprocessed the 5' RACE reads and gives no DNA. Here the sample table reports 88,000 or so distinct CDR3 sequences. Specimen: blood. These receptors were obtained from a human donor with ulcerative colitis or Crohn's disease, or a healthy co-twin of an affected twin (not recorded which).

The gene calls are TRBV11-1 and TRBJ1-5; TCRdb reports TRBD1, a call that lacks DNA to check it against. From germline, CDR1 is SGHAT and CDR2 FQDESV (reference sequence). This CDR3 has 19 residues. The CDR3 loop reads CASSPQPGQGRTGNQPLHF.

CDR3 in amino acids: CASSISTGGSYTF. The V call is TRBV19, the J call TRBJ1-2; the D gene TCRdb calls, TRBD1, cannot be checked with no DNA. Germline lookup yields CDR1 LNHDA and CDR2 SQIVND (reference sequence). The CDR3 consists of 13 residues. The whole variable domain, remainder taken from reference TRBV19 and TRBJ1-2, is DGGITQSPKYLFRKEGQNVTLSCEQNLNHDAMYWYRQDPGQGLRLIYYSQIVNDFQKGDIAEGYSVSREKKESFPLTVTSAQKNPTAFYLCASSISTGGSYTFGSGTRLTVV.

The chain has TRBV4-2 and TRBJ2-5; the D call from TCRdb, TRBD2, cannot be confirmed without DNA. There are 15 residues in the CDR3. CDR1 and CDR2 from the germline V gene are LGHNA and YNFKEQ. CDR3 sequence reads: CASSQDLLGEETQYF.

The chain employs TRBV12-3 or TRBV12-4 and TRBJ1-1. There are 12 residues in the CDR3. CDR3 residues: CASSLQGIGAFF.

The chain combines TRBV12-3 or TRBV12-4 with TRBJ2-2; TCRdb's D gene call, TRBD2, goes unchecked for lack of DNA. The CDR3 runs 20 residues. The CDR3 is CASTRSGTSGEKENTGELFF.

This chain uses TRBV6-6 with TRBJ1-1. The V gene's germline CDR1 is MNHNY and CDR2 SVGAGI (reference sequence). The CDR3 is 13 amino acids. The chain's CDR3 is CASSTGPLREAFF.

The rearrangement links TRBV20-1 to TRBJ2-1; TCRdb's D call, TRBD2, is unchecked because there is no DNA. CDR3 length: 13 residues. Germline lookup yields CDR1 DFQATT and CDR2 SNEGSKA (reference sequence). CDR3 sequence: CSARLAGNNEQFF.

The V call is TRBV20-1, the J call TRBJ2-7; the D call of TRBD2 rests on TCRdb alone, since no DNA is present to check it. There are 14 residues in the CDR3. From germline, CDR1 is DFQATT and CDR2 SNEGSKA (reference sequence). CDR3 in amino acids: CSAAGSGTSYEQYF.

The CDR3 loop is CASSLQRRGNEQFF. V is TRBV12-3 or TRBV12-4 and J is TRBJ2-1. The CDR3 sequence is 14 residues long.

The chain carries TRBV20-1 and TRBJ1-5; no DNA is available, so the TRBD1 call from TCRdb remains unchecked. The CDR3 is made up of 15 amino acids. Germline V gene lookup returns CDR1 DFQATT and CDR2 SNEGSKA (reference sequence). CDR3 loop: CSAREQGGHNQPQHF.

The V and J genes are TRBV20-1 and TRBJ1-5; checking the TCRdb D call of TRBD1 is not possible without DNA. CDR1 and CDR2 from the germline V gene are DFQATT and SNEGSKA (reference sequence). The CDR3 is 18 residues long. This CDR3 is CSARDLGGVEYVNQPQHF.

V gene TRBV7-2 combines with J gene TRBJ1-2; absent DNA, TCRdb's TRBD1 call cannot be checked. The CDR3 sequence is 14 residues long. The germline V gene encodes CDR1 SGHTA and CDR2 FQGNSA. The CDR3 loop is CASSWTGTDYGYTF.

CDR3 protein: CASSQGDNLYGYTF. The chain recombines TRBV4-1 with TRBJ1-2; the D call from TCRdb, TRBD1, cannot be confirmed without DNA. The germline CDR1 and CDR2 sequences are MGHRA and YSYEKL. The CDR3 is made up of 14 amino acids.

This chain uses TRBV7-3 with TRBJ2-3; TCRdb outputs TRBD2, but without DNA this stays unchecked. The germline gives CDR1 SGHTA, CDR2 FQGTGA. The CDR3 covers 19 residues. The CDR3 loop reads CASSFGTSGGAGDTDTQYF.

The chain employs TRBV20-1 and TRBJ2-3; the TCRdb call, TRBD1, lacks DNA for checking. The germline gives CDR1 DFQATT, CDR2 SNEGSKA (reference sequence). This CDR3 spans 14 amino acids. CDR3 residues: CSAIPGSSTDTQYF.

The CDR3 is CASSLAPGNSYEQYF. The rearrangement joins TRBV5-1 to TRBJ2-7. The CDR3 sequence is 15 residues long. Looked up from germline, CDR1 is SGHRS and CDR2 is YFSETQ.

V is TRBV5-1 and J is TRBJ2-3; TCRdb selects TRBD1, and the lack of DNA leaves this call unchecked. This CDR3 has 16 residues. Germline CDR1 is SGHRS and CDR2 is YFSETQ. The CDR3 is CASSLGGQGAADTQYF.

The rearrangement links TRBV20-1 to TRBJ2-3; TCRdb's D gene call, TRBD1, goes unchecked for lack of DNA. The CDR3 totals 15 residues. In germline, CDR1 is DFQATT, CDR2 SNEGSKA (reference sequence). The CDR3 reads CSASHEGGHTDTQYF.

The chain uses TRBV6-1 and TRBJ1-5; TCRdb's D gene call, TRBD1, goes unchecked for lack of DNA. This CDR3 is built from 15 residues. Germline V CDR1 and CDR2: MNHNS, SASEGT. CDR3 residues: CASSERQGINQPQHF.

V gene TRBV7-2 combines with J gene TRBJ2-5. The CDR3 runs 14 residues. Germline V gene lookup returns CDR1 SGHTA and CDR2 FQGNSA. The CDR3 region is CASSLGGSQETQYF.

This chain connects TRBV7-2 to TRBJ1-2; TCRdb selects TRBD1, and the lack of DNA leaves this call unchecked. The CDR3 extends over 15 amino acids. Per germline, CDR1 SGHTA and CDR2 FQGNSA. This CDR3 reads CASSLGGQVDYGYTF.

CDR3 in amino acids: CASTPPSSYNEQFF. The chain links TRBV5-1 to TRBJ2-1; TCRdb designates TRBD1, a call that cannot be tested without DNA. CDR3 length: 14 residues. Germline CDR1 reads SGHRS; CDR2 reads YFSETQ.

The gene calls are TRBV7-6 and TRBJ1-2; TCRdb indicates TRBD1, and absent DNA this call remains unverified. Germline assignment: CDR1 SGHVS and CDR2 FNYEAQ. The length of the CDR3 is 13 residues. CDR3: CASSFSGTDGYTF.

The chain uses TRBV6-5 and TRBJ2-2; the TCRdb call, TRBD1, lacks DNA for checking. Germline V lookup: CDR1 MNHEY, CDR2 SVGAGI. The CDR3 has 16 residues. The CDR3 reads CASSYPGTGGAGELFF.

The rearrangement joins TRBV28 to TRBJ1-3; the TCRdb D gene call, TRBD1, has no DNA to confirm it. Germline CDR1 MDHEN, CDR2 SYDVKM. The CDR3 is made up of 14 amino acids. The CDR3 sequence: CASSVQGGGNTIYF.

The J gene is TRBJ2-5, the V gene TRBV10-3; TCRdb lists TRBD1, though no DNA is available to test this call. Germline lookup yields CDR1 ENHRY and CDR2 SYGVKD. The CDR3 loop spans 16 amino acids. The CDR3 spells CAISSGTEMNRETQYF.

The CDR3 is CASSLGAGTYNEQFF. The chain employs TRBV7-2 and TRBJ2-1; TCRdb's D call of TRBD1 is untestable without DNA. CDR1 and CDR2 from the germline V gene are SGHTA and FQGNSA. The CDR3 loop spans 15 amino acids.